The 3 T cell receptor beta chains presented below share a single source sample, sequenced in a study of T cell responses to AZD1222 COVID-19 vaccine. Profiling relied on immunoSEQ multiplex PCR, and the TCRdb table lists in-frame clones only, not all of them. This sample has under 20,000 clones, with about four fifths found just once. Source: peripheral blood, taken 28 days after the second AZD1222 dose. The receptors come from an adult who received the AZD1222 COVID-19 vaccine.

The chain links TRBV5-1 to TRBJ2-3; the D gene is possibly TRBD1 (5 bases). CDR1 and CDR2 (germline): SGHRS, YFSETQ. The length of the CDR3 is 13 residues. Trimming left V 3 bases short and J 5 bases short, with 10 bases between. For the CDR3, the DNA is TGCGCCAGCAGCTGGTGGGGCCGAGATACGCAGTATTTT. Translation: CASSWWGRDTQYF.

The V and J genes are TRBV5-1 and TRBJ1-1, with 7 bases lining up with TRBD1. Germline values: CDR1 SGHRS, CDR2 YFSETQ. CDR3 length: 14 amino acids. V dropped 3 bases and J dropped 4; count of bases not matched to a gene: 6. Written as DNA, the CDR3 is TGCGCCAGCAGCTCACAGGGGTGGGGCACTGAAGCTTTCTTT. The encoded protein is CASSSQGWGTEAFF.

This clone was seen a handful of times. V is TRBV10-2 and J is TRBJ1-4; D unclear. In germline, CDR1 is WSHSY, CDR2 SAAADI. This CDR3 contains 16 residues. V dropped 2 bases and J dropped 5 bases, with 15 bases sitting between them. CDR3 in amino acids: CASSEPVGGLNEKLFF. CDR3 DNA: TGCGCCAGCAGTGAGCCGGTTGGCGGCCTAAATGAAAAACTGTTTTTT.